The 14 T cell receptor beta chains in this list originate from one sample, sequenced in a study of blood T cell repertoires in COVID-19. Generated by immunoSEQ multiplex PCR, the TCRdb table keeps only in-frame clones and is missing some. The sample lists around 190,000 clones, 84% seen once, with 6% to 8.5% in the top ten. The sample comprised peripheral blood. These receptors all stem from a human donor in a cohort sampled during active COVID-19.

The chain joins TRBV6-5 to TRBJ2-7; TRBD1 matches at 9 bases. Trimming removed 4 bases from V and 4 bases from J; junction bases left unmatched: 8. CDR1 and CDR2 (germline): MNHEY, SVGAGI. There are 15 residues in the CDR3. CDR3 in amino acids: CASSSPGTGTYEQYF. The CDR3 DNA is TGTGCCAGCAGTTCCCCCGGGACAGGGACTTACGAGCAGTACTTC.

The chain combines TRBV5-1 with TRBJ2-1; D might be TRBD1 (6 bases). The CDR3 spans 13 residues. CDR1 is SGHRS, CDR2 YFSETQ, per germline. Trimming removed 4 bases from V and 5 bases from J, with 10 bases in between. The CDR3, as DNA: TGCGCCAGCAGCAACCCAGGGGACAATGAGCAGTTCTTC. Amino acid sequence: CASSNPGDNEQFF.

The V gene is TRBV6-6, the J gene TRBJ1-2; D gene ambiguous. CDR1 and CDR2 (germline): MNHNY, SVGAGI (reference sequence). V lost 6 bases, J lost 0 bases, and 8 bases lay in between. This CDR3 region has 13 residues. The CDR3 loop reads CASSLNSNYGYTF. Here the CDR3 DNA reads TGTGCCAGCAGCCTGAACTCTAACTATGGCTACACCTTC.

The genes are TRBV4-1 and TRBJ1-4, with TRBD1 identical over 7 bases. Germline V gene sequence: CDR1 MGHRA, CDR2 YSYEKL. Germline trimming cut 4 bases from V and 4 bases from J; bases unmatched to any gene: 0. The CDR3 contains 13 residues. In nucleotides, the CDR3 is TGCGCCAGCAGCCCAGGGGGTAATGAAAAACTGTTTTTT. It is translated as CASSPGGNEKLFF.

The rearrangement uses TRBV12-3 or TRBV12-4 and TRBJ1-4; TRBD1 matches at 7 bases. This CDR3 spans 13 amino acids. Trimming took 2 bases from V and 7 from J; bases not matched to a gene: 1. CDR3: CASSLNRGEKLFF. The CDR3 nucleotides are TGTGCCAGCAGTTTAAACAGGGGTGAAAAACTGTTTTTT.

This rearrangement joins TRBV5-1 to TRBJ1-1; 9 positions agree with TRBD1. Trimming removed 0 bases from V and 1 base from J; junction bases left unmatched: 4. There are 16 residues in the CDR3. Germline V gene lookup returns CDR1 SGHRS and CDR2 YFSETQ. The chain's CDR3 is CASSLAGTGTNTEAFF. The CDR3 nucleotides are TGCGCCAGCAGCTTGGCTGGGACAGGGACGAACACTGAAGCTTTCTTT.

The rearrangement uses TRBV11-3 and TRBJ2-7; 7 positions match TRBD1. Germline V gene data show CDR1 as SGHNT and CDR2 as YENEEA. V shed 5 bases and J 3 bases; nucleotides not matched to a gene: 7. The CDR3 totals 14 residues. The CDR3 reads CASSPGTASYEQYF. The CDR3 DNA sequence: TGTGCCAGCAGCCCAGGGACAGCGAGCTACGAGCAGTACTTC.

The chain couples TRBV10-3 to TRBJ2-2; 11 bases match TRBD2. Germline loops: CDR1 ENHRY, CDR2 SYGVKD. V lost 7 bases, J lost 1 base, and 5 bases stayed unmatched. The CDR3 covers 16 residues. The CDR3 DNA reads TGTGCCATCAAGTCCACTAGCGGGGGGAACACCGGGGAGCTGTTTTTT. Residues: CAIKSTSGGNTGELFF.

This clone was recorded a few times. The V and J genes are TRBV4-1 and TRBJ1-6; D unclear. The CDR3 is 12 residues long. Germline V gives CDR1 MGHRA, CDR2 YSYEKL. Trimming shortened V by 0 bases and J by 9 bases, and 3 bases separated the two germline ends. CDR3 coding DNA: TGCGCCAGCAGCCAAGATAGTTCACCCCTCCACTTT. It specifies CASSQDSSPLHF.

The CDR3 coding sequence is TGTGCCACCAGGGGAAAGACTAGCGGGGGACCCACCGGGGAGCTGTTTTTT. The encoded protein is CATRGKTSGGPTGELFF. The chain employs TRBV15 and TRBJ2-2; 12 bases line up with TRBD2. This CDR3 contains 17 residues. The germline CDR1 and CDR2 sequences are LNHNV and YYDKDF (reference sequence). Losses at the gene ends were 6 bases for V and 4 bases for J; bases not matched to a gene: 9.

The chain combines TRBV6-1 with TRBJ2-7; TRBD1 agrees at 8 bases. Germline CDR1 is MNHNS and CDR2 is SASEGT. Trimming removed 0 bases from V and 4 bases from J; junction bases left unmatched: 5. There are 15 residues in the CDR3. CDR3 region: CASSEAQGAWYEQYF. In nucleotides, the CDR3 is TGTGCCAGCAGTGAAGCTCAGGGGGCTTGGTACGAGCAGTACTTC.

The chain has TRBV6-1 and TRBJ1-2; D is undetermined. In germline, CDR1 is MNHNS, CDR2 SASEGT. The ends were cut back, 3 bases at V and 7 bases at J, with 24 bases in the middle. This CDR3 contains 17 residues. CDR3 sequence: CASSDVPVKQNYGGYTF. The CDR3 DNA sequence: TGTGCCAGCAGTGACGTCCCGGTAAAGCAAAACTATGGTGGCTACACCTTC.

The rearrangement links TRBV6-5 to TRBJ1-5; D possibly corresponds to TRBD1 (6 bases). Germline loops: CDR1 MNHEY, CDR2 SVGAGI. V dropped 4 bases and J dropped 5 bases, with 15 bases sitting between them. CDR3 length equals 15 residues. CDR3 nucleotide sequence: TGTGCCAGCAGTTCGCGGACAGCAAAAGATCAGCCCCAGCATTTT. This translates into CASSSRTAKDQPQHF.

CDR3 in amino acids: CAISEAGERSEAFF. In DNA, the CDR3 is TGTGCCATCAGTGAGGCAGGGGAAAGGTCTGAAGCTTTCTTT. The chain couples TRBV10-3 to TRBJ1-1; the D gene is possibly TRBD1 (6 bases). The CDR3 runs 14 residues. The germline V and J ends were trimmed by 2 bases and 6 bases, with 13 bases remaining between them. Germline lookup yields CDR1 ENHRY and CDR2 SYGVKD.